This entry features one TCR beta chain sequence. Its antigen is still unknown. The data derive from a study of vaccination and CD4 T cells after COVID-19. Cultured CD4+ T cell DNA underwent sequencing with the Oncomine TCR Beta short-read assay. TCRdb redid the calling of the PCR reads with MiXCR, one entry per CDR3 protein. The repertoire includes about 16,000 distinct CDR3 sequences, around half of them detected once, and 20% sits in the top ten. The V end lost 6 bases, the J end lost 3 bases, and 20 bases lay between the germline ends. The V gene's germline CDR1 is SNHLY and CDR2 FYNNEI. The CDR3 length is 16 residues. Treatment denoted: roughly nine-day PBMC culture with coronavirus spike peptide pools or control peptides (ViraFEST assay). Culture proceeded for roughly 10 days, and CD4+ T cells were then isolated by negative selection.

The receptor was isolated from a human donor who had recovered from COVID-19. The sequencing used CD4+ T cells from blood, cultured in vitro, collected before SARS-CoV-2 vaccination. The V call is TRBV2, the J call TRBJ1-1; D may be TRBD1 (5 bases). Here the CDR3 reads CASSERPGVKDTEAFF. The CDR3 DNA reads TGTGCCAGCAGCGAGCGGCCGGGGGTCAAGGACACTGAAGCTTTCTTT.